This is a list of T cell receptor beta chains from one sample in a study of shared clonotypes between healthy human individuals. The assay was immunoSEQ multiplex PCR, and TCRdb's table has in-frame clones only and misses some. The sample gives 2 million to 2.5 million clones, more than 90% of which show up once; around 0.13% is in the top ten. Input material: naive CD4+ T cells sorted from blood. The source is a man aged 18 to 30 in good health. Both conserved end residues are part of each CDR3. Each record gives: J gene, V gene, CDR3 protein.

j_gene: TRBJ2-3
v_gene: TRBV5-6
CDR3aa: CASSLGGWGGTDTQYF

j_gene: TRBJ1-1
v_gene: TRBV7-2
CDR3aa: CASSPTRASNTEAFF

j_gene: TRBJ2-3
v_gene: TRBV4-2
CDR3aa: CASSQAWTGPFTQYF

j_gene: TRBJ2-3
v_gene: TRBV5-6
CDR3aa: CASSFEDTQYF

j_gene: TRBJ1-6
v_gene: TRBV6-1
CDR3aa: CASRTGLSPLHF

j_gene: TRBJ2-7
v_gene: TRBV6-5
CDR3aa: CASSYTKFSDYEQYF

j_gene: TRBJ1-6
v_gene: TRBV9
CDR3aa: CASSVGDGESPLHF

j_gene: TRBJ1-2
v_gene: TRBV9
CDR3aa: CASSVESGTHGYTF

j_gene: TRBJ2-2
v_gene: TRBV6-4
CDR3aa: CASSALRNTGELFF

j_gene: TRBJ2-1
v_gene: TRBV30
CDR3aa: CAWSPGLAEEQFF

j_gene: .
v_gene: TRBV4-1
CDR3aa: CASTPPGRNYEQYF